What follows describes a single T cell receptor beta chain. Repertoires were generated with immunoSEQ multiplex PCR, while TCRdb's copy carries only in-frame clones and drops some. The data contain more than 15,000 clones, roughly nine tenths of them singletons. The source of the sample is a study of OX40 agonist ivuxolimab in advanced cancers. This clonotype was sampled from an adult with an advanced solid tumor such as melanoma, head and neck, liver or kidney cancer. The source material was CD4+ or CD8+ T cells sorted from blood, sampled in a trial of the OX40 agonist ivuxolimab.

The CDR3 nucleotides are TGTGCCAGCAGCCCCCCGACAAGGTCGAACACTGAAGCTTTCTTT. Its protein is CASSPPTRSNTEAFF. The rearrangement joins TRBV13 to TRBJ1-1; D gene ambiguous. CDR3 size: 15 residues. The V gene's germline CDR1 is PRHDT and CDR2 FYEKMQ (reference sequence). V lost 5 bases, J lost 1 base, and 14 bases lay in between.